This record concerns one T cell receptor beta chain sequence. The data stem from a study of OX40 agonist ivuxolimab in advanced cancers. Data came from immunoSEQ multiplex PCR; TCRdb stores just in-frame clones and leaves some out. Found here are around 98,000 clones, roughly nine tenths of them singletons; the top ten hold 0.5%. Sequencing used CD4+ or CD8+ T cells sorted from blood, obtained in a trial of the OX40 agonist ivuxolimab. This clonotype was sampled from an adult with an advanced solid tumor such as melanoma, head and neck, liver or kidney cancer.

In DNA, the CDR3 is TGTGCCAGCAGTGACGAGTGGGGGGGCGTAACAGATACGCAGTATTTT. Translation gives CASSDEWGGVTDTQYF. The V and J genes are TRBV2 and TRBJ2-3; possibly TRBD2 for D (7 bases). The CDR3 length is 16 residues. Trimming left V 3 bases short and J 3 bases short, with 16 bases between. Germline CDR1 reads SNHLY; CDR2 reads FYNNEI.